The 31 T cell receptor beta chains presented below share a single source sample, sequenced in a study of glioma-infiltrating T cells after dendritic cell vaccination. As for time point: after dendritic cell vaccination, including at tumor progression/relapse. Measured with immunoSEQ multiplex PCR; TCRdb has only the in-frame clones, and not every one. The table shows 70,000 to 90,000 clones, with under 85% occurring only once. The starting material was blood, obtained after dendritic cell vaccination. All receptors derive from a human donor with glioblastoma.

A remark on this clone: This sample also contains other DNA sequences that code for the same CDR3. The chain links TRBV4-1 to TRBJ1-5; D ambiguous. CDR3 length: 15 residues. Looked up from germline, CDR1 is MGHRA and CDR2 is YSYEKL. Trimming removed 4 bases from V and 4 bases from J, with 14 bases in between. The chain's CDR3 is CASSPLGGSNQPQHF. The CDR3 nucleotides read TGCGCCAGCAGCCCCTTAGGAGGTTCTAATCAGCCCCAGCATTTT.

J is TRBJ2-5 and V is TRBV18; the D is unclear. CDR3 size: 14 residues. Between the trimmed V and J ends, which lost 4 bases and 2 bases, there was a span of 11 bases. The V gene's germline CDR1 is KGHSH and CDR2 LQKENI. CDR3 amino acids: CASSRVTDQETQYF. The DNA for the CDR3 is TGTGCCAGCTCACGGGTTACAGATCAAGAGACCCAGTACTTC.

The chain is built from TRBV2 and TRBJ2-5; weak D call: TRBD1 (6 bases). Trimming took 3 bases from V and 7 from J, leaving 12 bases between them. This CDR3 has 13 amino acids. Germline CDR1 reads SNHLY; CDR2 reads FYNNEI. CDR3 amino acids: CASSDAGVATQYF. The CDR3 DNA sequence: TGTGCCAGCAGTGACGCAGGGGTGGCGACCCAGTACTTC. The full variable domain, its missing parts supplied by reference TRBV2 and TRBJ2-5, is EPEVTQTPSHQVTQMGQEVILRCVPISNHLYFYWYRQILGQKVEFLVSFYNNEISEKSEIFDDQFSVERPDGSNFTLKIRSTKLEDSAMYFCASSDAGVATQYFGPGTRLLVL.

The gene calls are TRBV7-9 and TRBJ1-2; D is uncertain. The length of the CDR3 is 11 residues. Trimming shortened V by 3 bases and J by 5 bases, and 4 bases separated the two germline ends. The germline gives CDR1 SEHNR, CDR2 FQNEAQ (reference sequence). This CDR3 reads CASSFGYGYTF. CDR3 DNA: TGTGCCAGCAGCTTCGGGTATGGCTACACCTTC. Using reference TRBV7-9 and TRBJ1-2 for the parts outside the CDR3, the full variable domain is DTGVSQNPRHKITKRGQNVTFRCDPISEHNRLYWYRQTLGQGPEFLTYFQNEAQLEKSRLLSDRFSAERPKGSFSTLEIQRTEQGDSAMYLCASSFGYGYTFGSGTRLTVV.

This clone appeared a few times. For the CDR3, the DNA is TGCGCCAGCAGCGTCTCGACAGGGGGCCTAGGCTACACCTTC. This gives the protein CASSVSTGGLGYTF. The rearrangement uses TRBV4-1 and TRBJ1-2; 10 nucleotides match TRBD1. Germline CDR1 and CDR2: MGHRA and YSYEKL. Trimming at V came to 5 bases and at J to 8 bases, leaving 8 bases not matched to a gene. The CDR3 extends over 14 amino acids.

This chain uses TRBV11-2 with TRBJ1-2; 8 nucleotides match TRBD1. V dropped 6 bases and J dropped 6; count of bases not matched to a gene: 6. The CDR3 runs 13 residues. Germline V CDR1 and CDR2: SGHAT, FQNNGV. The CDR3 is CASRITGGDGYTF. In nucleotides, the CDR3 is TGTGCCAGCAGAATCACAGGGGGAGATGGCTACACCTTC. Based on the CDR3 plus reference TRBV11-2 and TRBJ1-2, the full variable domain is EAGVAQSPRYKIIEKRQSVAFWCNPISGHATLYWYQQILGQGPKLLIQFQNNGVVDDSQLPKDRFSAERLKGVDSTLKIQPAKLEDSAVYLCASRITGGDGYTFGSGTRLTVV.

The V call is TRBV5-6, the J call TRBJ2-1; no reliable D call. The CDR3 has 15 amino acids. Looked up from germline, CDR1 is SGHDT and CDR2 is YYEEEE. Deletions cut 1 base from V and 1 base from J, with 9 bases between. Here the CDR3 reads CASSLITGSYNEQFF. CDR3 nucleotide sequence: TGTGCCAGCAGCTTGATTACCGGGTCCTACAATGAGCAGTTCTTC.

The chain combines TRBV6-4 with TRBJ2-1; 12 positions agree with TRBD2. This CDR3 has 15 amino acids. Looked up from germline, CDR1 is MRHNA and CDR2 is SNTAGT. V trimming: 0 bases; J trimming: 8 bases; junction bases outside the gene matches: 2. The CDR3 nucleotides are TGTGCCAGCAGTGACTCTCTAGCGGGGGGGGATGAGCAGTTCTTC. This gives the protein CASSDSLAGGDEQFF.

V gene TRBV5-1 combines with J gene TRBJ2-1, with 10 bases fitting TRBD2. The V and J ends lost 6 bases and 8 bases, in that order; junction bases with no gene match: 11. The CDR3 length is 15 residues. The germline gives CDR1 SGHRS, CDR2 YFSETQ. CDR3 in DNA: TGCGCCAGCACAGTCGGAGCGGGGGGGCGTGATGAGCAGTTCTTC. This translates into CASTVGAGGRDEQFF.

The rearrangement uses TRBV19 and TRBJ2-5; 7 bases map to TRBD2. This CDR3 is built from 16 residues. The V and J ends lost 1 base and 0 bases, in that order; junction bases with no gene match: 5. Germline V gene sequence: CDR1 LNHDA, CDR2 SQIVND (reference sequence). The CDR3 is CASSIAGGGYQETQYF. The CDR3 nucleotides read TGTGCCAGTAGTATAGCTGGGGGGGGATACCAAGAGACCCAGTACTTC.

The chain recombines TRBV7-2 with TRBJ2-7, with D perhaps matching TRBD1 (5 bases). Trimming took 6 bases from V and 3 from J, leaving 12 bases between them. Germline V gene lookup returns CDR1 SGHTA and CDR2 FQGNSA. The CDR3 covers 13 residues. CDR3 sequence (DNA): TGTGCCAGCAGTGCAGGGTTGGGCTACGAGCAGTACTTC. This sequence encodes CASSAGLGYEQYF.

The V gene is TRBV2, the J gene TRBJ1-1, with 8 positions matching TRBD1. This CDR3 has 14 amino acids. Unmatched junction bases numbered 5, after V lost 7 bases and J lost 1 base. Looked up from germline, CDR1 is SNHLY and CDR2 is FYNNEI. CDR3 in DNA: TGTGCCAGCATGCAGGACAGGGCGAACACTGAAGCTTTCTTT. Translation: CASMQDRANTEAFF.

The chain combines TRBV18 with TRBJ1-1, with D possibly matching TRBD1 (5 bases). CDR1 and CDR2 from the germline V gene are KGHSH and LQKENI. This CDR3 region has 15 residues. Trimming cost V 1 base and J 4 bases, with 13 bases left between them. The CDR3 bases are TGTGCCAGCTCACCACTTCGGGGGTTGGGCACTGAAGCTTTCTTT. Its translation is CASSPLRGLGTEAFF.

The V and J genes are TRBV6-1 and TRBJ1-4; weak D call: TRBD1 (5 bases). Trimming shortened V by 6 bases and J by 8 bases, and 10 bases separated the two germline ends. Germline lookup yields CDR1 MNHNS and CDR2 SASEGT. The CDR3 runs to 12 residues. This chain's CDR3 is CASRSQVEKLFF. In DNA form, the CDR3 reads TGTGCCAGCAGATCACAGGTGGAAAAACTGTTTTTT.

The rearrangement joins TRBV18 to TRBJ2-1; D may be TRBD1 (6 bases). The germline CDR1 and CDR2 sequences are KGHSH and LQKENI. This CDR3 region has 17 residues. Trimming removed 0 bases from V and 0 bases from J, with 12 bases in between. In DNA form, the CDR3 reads TGTGCCAGCTCACCACCCTCTAGGGGGAGCTCCTACAATGAGCAGTTCTTC. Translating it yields CASSPPSRGSSYNEQFF.

The CDR3 sequence: CATSTRRGGLETQYF. Written as DNA, the CDR3 is TGTGCCACCAGCACCCGGCGGGGGGGGCTGGAGACCCAGTACTTC. The J gene is TRBJ2-5, the V gene TRBV15; 9 bases map to TRBD2. The CDR3 runs to 15 residues. Germline V gene data show CDR1 as LNHNV and CDR2 as YYDKDF (reference sequence). V was pared by 4 bases and J by 5 bases, with 8 bases of the junction left unmatched. Drawing the rest from reference TRBV15 and TRBJ2-5, the complete variable domain is DAMVIQNPRYQVTQFGKPVTLSCSQTLNHNVMYWYQQKSSQAPKLLFHYYDKDFNNEADTPDNFQSRRPNTSFCFLDIRSPGLGDTAMYLCATSTRRGGLETQYFGPGTRLLVL.

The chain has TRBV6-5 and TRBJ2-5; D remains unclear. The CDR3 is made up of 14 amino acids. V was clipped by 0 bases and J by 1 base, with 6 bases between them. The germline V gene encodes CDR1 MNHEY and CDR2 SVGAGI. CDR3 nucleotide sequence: TGTGCCAGCAGTTACTCGAATAGCCAAGAGACCCAGTACTTC. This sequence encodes CASSYSNSQETQYF.

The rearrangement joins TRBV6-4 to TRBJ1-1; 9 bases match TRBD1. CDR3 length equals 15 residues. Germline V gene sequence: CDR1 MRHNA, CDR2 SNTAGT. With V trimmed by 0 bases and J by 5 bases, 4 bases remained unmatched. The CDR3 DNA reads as TGTGCCAGCAGTGACTCTCCGACAGGGGGGACTGAAGCTTTCTTT. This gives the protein CASSDSPTGGTEAFF.

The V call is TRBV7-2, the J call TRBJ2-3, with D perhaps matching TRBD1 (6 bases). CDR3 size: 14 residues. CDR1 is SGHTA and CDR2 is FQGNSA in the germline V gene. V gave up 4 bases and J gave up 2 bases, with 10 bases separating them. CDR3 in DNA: TGTGCCAGCAGCTCCGGGACATTCACAGATACGCAGTATTTT. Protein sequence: CASSSGTFTDTQYF.

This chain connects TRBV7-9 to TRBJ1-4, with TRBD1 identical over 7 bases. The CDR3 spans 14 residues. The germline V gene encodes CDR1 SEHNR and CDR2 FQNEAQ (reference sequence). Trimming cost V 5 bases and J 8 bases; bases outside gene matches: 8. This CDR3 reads CASSPDRVGEKLFF. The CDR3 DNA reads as TGTGCCAGCAGCCCTGACAGGGTCGGAGAAAAACTGTTTTTT.

The CDR3 is CSVRDFYNEQFF. The CDR3 coding sequence is TGCAGCGTCCGGGACTTCTACAATGAGCAGTTCTTC. The V gene is TRBV29-1, the J gene TRBJ2-1; the D gene is possibly TRBD2 (6 bases). Germline loops: CDR1 SQVTM, CDR2 ANQGSEA. The CDR3 consists of 12 residues. V was cut by 6 bases and J by 3 bases, with 9 bases left in between.

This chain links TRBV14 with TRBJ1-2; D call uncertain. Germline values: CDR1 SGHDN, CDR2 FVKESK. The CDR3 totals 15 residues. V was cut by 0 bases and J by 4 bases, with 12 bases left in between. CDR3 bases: TGTGCCAGCAGCCAAGATATTAACGTCGGCTATGGCTACACCTTC. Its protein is CASSQDINVGYGYTF.

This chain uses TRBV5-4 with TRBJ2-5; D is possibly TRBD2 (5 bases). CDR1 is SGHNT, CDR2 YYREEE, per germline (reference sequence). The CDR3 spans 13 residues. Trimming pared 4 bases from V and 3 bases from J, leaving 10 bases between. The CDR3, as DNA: TGTGCCAGCAGCACTAAAGCGGAAGAGACCCAGTACTTC. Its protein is CASSTKAEETQYF. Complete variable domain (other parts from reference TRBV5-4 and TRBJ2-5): ETGVTQSPTHLIKTRGQQVTLRCSSQSGHNTVSWYQQALGQGPQFIFQYYREEENGRGNFPPRFSGLQFPNYSSELNVNALELDDSALYLCASSTKAEETQYFGPGTRLLVL.

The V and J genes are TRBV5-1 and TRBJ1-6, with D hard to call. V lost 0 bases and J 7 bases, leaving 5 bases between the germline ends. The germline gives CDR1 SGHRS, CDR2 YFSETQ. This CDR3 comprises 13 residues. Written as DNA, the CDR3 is TGCGCCAGCAGCTTGGGGGAGAATTCACCCCTCCACTTT. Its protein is CASSLGENSPLHF.

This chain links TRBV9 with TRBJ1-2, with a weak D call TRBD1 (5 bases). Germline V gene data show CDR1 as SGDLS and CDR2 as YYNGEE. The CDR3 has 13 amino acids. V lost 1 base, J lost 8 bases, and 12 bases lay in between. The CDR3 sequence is CASSVTGAGGYTF. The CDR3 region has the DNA TGTGCCAGCAGCGTAACAGGCGCCGGCGGCTACACCTTC.

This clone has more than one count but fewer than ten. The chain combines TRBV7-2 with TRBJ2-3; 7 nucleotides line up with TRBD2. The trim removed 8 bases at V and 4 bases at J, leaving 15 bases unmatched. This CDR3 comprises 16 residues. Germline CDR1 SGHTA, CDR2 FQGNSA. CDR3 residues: CASGTGSPSGADTQYF. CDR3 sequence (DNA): TGTGCCAGCGGCACGGGCTCGCCTAGCGGTGCAGATACGCAGTATTTT. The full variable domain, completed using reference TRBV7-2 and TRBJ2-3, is GAGVSQSPSNKVTEKGKDVELRCDPISGHTALYWYRQSLGQGLEFLIYFQGNSAPDKSGLPSDRFSAERTGGSVSTLTIQRTQQEDSAVYLCASGTGSPSGADTQYFGPGTRLTVL.

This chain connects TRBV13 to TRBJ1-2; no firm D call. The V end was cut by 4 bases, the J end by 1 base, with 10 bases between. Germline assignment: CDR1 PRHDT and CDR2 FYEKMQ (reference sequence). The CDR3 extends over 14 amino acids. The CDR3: CASSSRKINYGYTF. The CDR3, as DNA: TGTGCCAGCAGCTCCAGGAAAATTAACTATGGCTACACCTTC.

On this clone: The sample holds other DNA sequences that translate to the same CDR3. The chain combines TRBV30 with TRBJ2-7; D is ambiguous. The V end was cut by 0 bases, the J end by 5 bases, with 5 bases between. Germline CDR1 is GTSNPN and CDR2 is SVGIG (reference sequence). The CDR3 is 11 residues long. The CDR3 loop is CAWSVQNEQYF. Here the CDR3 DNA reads TGTGCCTGGAGTGTACAAAACGAGCAGTACTTC.

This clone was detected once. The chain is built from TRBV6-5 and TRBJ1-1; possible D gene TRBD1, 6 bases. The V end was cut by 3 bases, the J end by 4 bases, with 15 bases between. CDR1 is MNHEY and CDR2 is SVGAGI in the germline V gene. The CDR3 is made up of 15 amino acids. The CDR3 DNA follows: TGTGCCAGCAGTTATCAGGGGATAAGTGGCACTGAAGCTTTCTTT. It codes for CASSYQGISGTEAFF.

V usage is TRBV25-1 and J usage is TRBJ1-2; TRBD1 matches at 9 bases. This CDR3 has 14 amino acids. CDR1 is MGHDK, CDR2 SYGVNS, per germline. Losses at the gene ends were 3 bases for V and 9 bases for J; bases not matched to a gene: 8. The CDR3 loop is CASSDFGDRARYTF. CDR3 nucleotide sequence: TGTGCCAGCAGTGATTTCGGGGACAGGGCGCGCTACACCTTC.

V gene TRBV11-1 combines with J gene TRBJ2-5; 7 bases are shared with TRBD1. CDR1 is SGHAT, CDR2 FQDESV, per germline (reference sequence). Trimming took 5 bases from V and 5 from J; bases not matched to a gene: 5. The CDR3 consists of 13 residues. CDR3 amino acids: CASSADRVETQYF. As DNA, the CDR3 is TGTGCCAGCAGCGCAGACAGGGTGGAGACCCAGTACTTC.